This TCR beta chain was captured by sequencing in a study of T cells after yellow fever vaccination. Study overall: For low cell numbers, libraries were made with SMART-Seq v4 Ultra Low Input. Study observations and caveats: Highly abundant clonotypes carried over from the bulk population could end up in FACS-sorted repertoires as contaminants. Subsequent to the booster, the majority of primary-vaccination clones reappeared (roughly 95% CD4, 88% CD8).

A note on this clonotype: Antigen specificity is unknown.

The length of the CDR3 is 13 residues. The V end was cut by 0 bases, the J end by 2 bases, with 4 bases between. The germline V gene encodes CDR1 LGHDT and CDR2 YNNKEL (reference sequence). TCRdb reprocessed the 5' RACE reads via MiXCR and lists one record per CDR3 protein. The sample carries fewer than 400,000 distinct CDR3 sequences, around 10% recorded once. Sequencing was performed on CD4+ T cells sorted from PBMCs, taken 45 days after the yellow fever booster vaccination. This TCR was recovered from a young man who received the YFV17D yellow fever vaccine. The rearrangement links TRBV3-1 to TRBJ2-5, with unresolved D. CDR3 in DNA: TGTGCCAGCAGCCAAGATTCACAAGAGACCCAGTACTTC. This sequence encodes CASSQDSQETQYF.